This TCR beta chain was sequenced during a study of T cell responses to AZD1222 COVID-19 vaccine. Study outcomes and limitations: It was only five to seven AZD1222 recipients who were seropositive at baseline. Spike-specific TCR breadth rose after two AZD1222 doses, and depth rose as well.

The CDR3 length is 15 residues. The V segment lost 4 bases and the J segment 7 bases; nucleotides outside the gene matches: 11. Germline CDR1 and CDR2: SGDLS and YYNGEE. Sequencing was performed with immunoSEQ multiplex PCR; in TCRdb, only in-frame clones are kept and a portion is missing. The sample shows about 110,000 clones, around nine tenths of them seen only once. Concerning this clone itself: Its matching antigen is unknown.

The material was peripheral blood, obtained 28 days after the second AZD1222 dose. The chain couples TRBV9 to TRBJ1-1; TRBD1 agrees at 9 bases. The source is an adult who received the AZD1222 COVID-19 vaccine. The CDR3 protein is CASSPGQGNRGEAFF. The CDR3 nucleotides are TGTGCCAGCAGCCCCGGACAGGGGAACAGGGGTGAAGCTTTCTTT.